The 30 T cell receptor beta chains given below trace back to one sample, sequenced in a study of T cell repertoires in cytomegalovirus infection. Using its own MiXCR run on the reads, TCRdb lists one record per CDR3 protein. The sample has approximately 500,000 distinct CDR3 sequences, about 11% seen once. Source material: PBMCs. These receptors originate from a human donor in good health (CMV status not recorded). Some clones in this sample may be carry-over from other donors' samples.

This clonotype was seen a handful of times. V usage is TRBV5-1 and J usage is TRBJ2-1, with TRBD2 matching over 14 bases. Losses at the gene ends were 5 bases for V and 0 bases for J; bases not matched to a gene: 7. CDR3 length: 18 residues. Germline assignment: CDR1 SGHRS and CDR2 YFSETQ. CDR3 residues: CASRAGLAGVSSYNEQFF. DNA for the CDR3: TGCGCCAGCAGGGCGGGACTAGCGGGAGTAAGCTCCTACAATGAGCAGTTCTTC.

This clonotype came up many times. The chain's CDR3 is CSVGQAYQETQYF. In DNA form, the CDR3 reads TGCAGCGTTGGACAGGCCTACCAAGAGACCCAGTACTTC. This rearrangement joins TRBV29-1 to TRBJ2-5, with TRBD1 as a possible D gene (6 bases). The germline V and J ends were trimmed by 4 bases and 0 bases, with 9 bases remaining between them. Germline assignment: CDR1 SQVTM and CDR2 ANQGSEA. The CDR3 length is 13 residues.

V usage is TRBV10-3 and J usage is TRBJ2-7; D might be TRBD1 (6 bases). The germline V gene has CDR1 ENHRY and CDR2 SYGVKD. V was shortened by 8 bases and J by 1 base, with 12 bases between the two germline ends. The CDR3 has 13 residues. CDR3 nucleotides: TGTGCCATCTCCGGACAGCGGTCCTACGAGCAGTACTTC. This encodes CAISGQRSYEQYF.

There are a few counts of this clonotype. The V and J genes are TRBV6-6 and TRBJ1-4; D uncertain. The CDR3 spans 13 residues. Trimming left V 6 bases short and J 3 bases short, with 8 bases between. Per the germline V gene, CDR1 is MNHNY and CDR2 is SVGAGI (reference sequence). CDR3 bases: TGTGCCAGCAGACGGTCTCCTAATGAAAAACTGTTTTTT. It yields the protein CASRRSPNEKLFF.

In this sample, this clonotype turned up many times. The CDR3 protein is CASSSGPRGSGNTIYF. CDR3 bases: TGTGCCAGCAGCTCGGGGCCGCGGGGCTCTGGAAACACCATATATTTT. V gene TRBV7-3 combines with J gene TRBJ1-3; a possible D gene is TRBD1 (5 bases). CDR1 is SGHTA and CDR2 is FQGTGA in the germline V gene. This CDR3 comprises 16 residues. Trimming cost V 4 bases and J 0 bases, with 13 bases left between them.

V usage is TRBV6-2 or TRBV6-3 and J usage is TRBJ2-1, with 13 bases identical to TRBD2. There are 16 residues in the CDR3. Germline V gives CDR1 MNHEY, CDR2 SVGEGT. Losses at the gene ends were 0 bases for V and 9 bases for J; bases not matched to a gene: 5. The CDR3 loop is CASSYSPGLAGPEQFF. The DNA of the CDR3 is TGTGCCAGCAGTTACTCTCCGGGACTAGCGGGACCTGAGCAGTTCTTC.

The table lists this clonotype with a few counts. V gene TRBV7-9 combines with J gene TRBJ1-2; tentative D call: TRBD1 (6 bases). Germline V gene sequence: CDR1 SEHNR, CDR2 FQNEAQ (reference sequence). The V end was cut by 4 bases, the J end by 8 bases, with 17 bases between. This CDR3 comprises 14 residues. CDR3: CASSYTGKSLGYTF. The CDR3 DNA reads TGTGCCAGCAGCTATACAGGGAAAAGTTTGGGCTACACCTTC.

This clonotype has ten or more counts. V gene TRBV20-1 combines with J gene TRBJ2-1; D is ambiguous. Per germline, CDR1 DFQATT and CDR2 SNEGSKA (reference sequence). Trimming removed 1 base from V and 1 base from J, with 11 bases in between. This CDR3 comprises 15 residues. DNA of the CDR3: TGCAGTGCTAGAGCAACAGAAACATCCTACAATGAGCAGTTCTTC. Its protein is CSARATETSYNEQFF.

This clonotype was recorded at least ten times. The J gene is TRBJ2-2, the V gene TRBV7-3, with D possibly being TRBD2 (5 bases). Looked up from germline, CDR1 is SGHTA and CDR2 is FQGTGA. CDR3 length equals 14 residues. The V end lost 4 bases, the J end lost 4 bases, and 10 bases lay between the germline ends. In DNA, the CDR3 is TGTGCCAGCAGCTACGGACTGTCCACCGGGGAGCTGTTTTTT. Its translation is CASSYGLSTGELFF.

This clonotype has ten or more counts. The rearrangement links TRBV7-8 to TRBJ1-5; TRBD1 matches at 7 bases. The CDR3 contains 16 residues. Germline CDR1 and CDR2: SGHVS and FQNEAQ. V was clipped by 0 bases and J by 6 bases; unmatched bases: 8. This chain's CDR3 is CASSLARGRRSQPQHF. CDR3 bases: TGTGCCAGCAGCTTAGCGAGGGGGCGACGGAGTCAGCCCCAGCATTTT.

The rearrangement links TRBV20-1 to TRBJ1-1, with a weak D call TRBD1 (6 bases). Germline lookup yields CDR1 DFQATT and CDR2 SNEGSKA (reference sequence). This CDR3 region has 12 residues. Trimming stripped 5 bases from V and 2 bases from J, with 9 bases between. The CDR3 spells CSAWDTNTEAFF. The CDR3 bases are TGCAGTGCTTGGGACACAAACACTGAAGCTTTCTTT.

V is TRBV5-6 and J is TRBJ2-1, with 8 positions matching TRBD1. The CDR3 has 14 residues. Germline CDR1 and CDR2: SGHDT and YYEEEE. The junction had 9 bases not matched to a gene; V was cut back by 2 bases and J by 11 bases. The CDR3 sequence is CASSFGTGKPQQFF. The CDR3 DNA reads TGTGCCAGCAGCTTCGGGACAGGTAAACCTCAGCAGTTCTTC.

This clonotype showed up many times. V usage is TRBV28 and J usage is TRBJ2-5, with unresolved D. Trimming shortened V by 5 bases and J by 2 bases, and 15 bases separated the two germline ends. This CDR3 is 15 amino acids long. The V gene's germline CDR1 is MDHEN and CDR2 SYDVKM. CDR3 sequence: CASSPPWALQETQYF. The CDR3 DNA reads TGTGCCAGCAGTCCCCCCTGGGCTTTACAAGAGACCCAGTACTTC.

This clonotype was recorded many times. The chain uses TRBV10-3 and TRBJ2-3; 9 nucleotides line up with TRBD2. The J segment lost 2 bases and the V segment lost 3 bases, leaving 6 bases of the junction unmatched. CDR3 length equals 16 residues. Germline V gene data show CDR1 as ENHRY and CDR2 as SYGVKD. The CDR3 is CAISDSSGSPTDTQYF. CDR3 bases: TGTGCCATCAGTGACAGTAGCGGGAGCCCCACAGATACGCAGTATTTT.

This clonotype has a count of ten or more. The chain joins TRBV12-3 or TRBV12-4 to TRBJ1-1; D unresolved. This CDR3 is built from 12 residues. Trimming removed 8 bases at V and 1 base at J, with 8 bases between. CDR3 residues: CASGDKNTEAFF. CDR3 nucleotide sequence: TGTGCCAGCGGAGATAAGAACACTGAAGCTTTCTTT.

This rearrangement joins TRBV12-5 to TRBJ1-1; D not resolved. The CDR3 covers 12 residues. The germline V and J ends were trimmed by 7 bases and 2 bases, with 8 bases remaining between them. Germline-derived CDR1 and CDR2 are LGHNT and FRNRAP. The CDR3, as DNA: TGTGCTAGTGCCCAGTTTAACACTGAAGCTTTCTTT. Protein: CASAQFNTEAFF. The variable domain in full, with the rest retrieved from reference TRBV12-5 and TRBJ1-1, is DARVTQTPRHKVTEMGQEVTMRCQPILGHNTVFWYRQTMMQGLELLAYFRNRAPLDDSGMPKDRFSAEMPDATLATLKIQPSEPRDSAVYFCASAQFNTEAFFGQGTRLTVV.

Concerning this clonotype: A much larger clone lies one base from this, so it may be a read error. The V gene is TRBV4-1, the J gene TRBJ1-4; 9 positions match TRBD1. The CDR3 is 16 amino acids. CDR1 is MGHRA and CDR2 is YSYEKL in the germline V gene. The CDR3 here is CANSRPATGGNEKLFF. The DNA for the CDR3 is TGCGCCAACAGCCGGCCTGCGACAGGGGGGAACGAAAAACTGTTTTTT.

This clonotype came up a few times. This rearrangement joins TRBV23-1 to TRBJ1-4, with D uncertain. TRBV23-1 is an ORF for which the function is uncertain. The CDR3 runs to 17 residues. The V end lost 1 base, the J end lost 0 bases, and 12 bases lay between the germline ends. The CDR3 protein is CASSQLSVRSTNEKLFF. CDR3 in DNA: TGCGCCAGCAGTCAATTATCCGTCCGTTCAACTAATGAAAAACTGTTTTTT.

This clonotype was counted a few times. The genes are TRBV6-2 or TRBV6-3 and TRBJ2-4; possible D gene TRBD1, 5 bases. CDR3 length: 17 amino acids. CDR1 is MNHEY and CDR2 is SVGEGT in the germline V gene. Trimming pared 0 bases from V and 0 bases from J, leaving 12 bases between. CDR3 sequence: CASSYSSQGRAKNIQYF. The CDR3 DNA reads as TGTGCCAGCAGTTACTCGAGTCAGGGCCGAGCCAAAAACATTCAGTACTTC.

This clonotype was seen many times. J is TRBJ2-1 and V is TRBV7-2, with 8 bases fitting TRBD2. Trimming removed 4 bases from V and 7 bases from J; junction bases left unmatched: 12. Germline-derived CDR1 and CDR2 are SGHTA and FQGNSA. CDR3 length: 16 residues. The chain's CDR3 is CASSSRPRGGRNEQFF. The DNA of the CDR3 is TGTGCCAGCAGCTCTCGACCCCGGGGGGGCCGGAATGAGCAGTTCTTC.

This clonotype was seen a handful of times. The V gene is TRBV9, the J gene TRBJ1-2; 7 bases fit TRBD1. V dropped 4 bases and J dropped 0; count of bases not matched to a gene: 6. Per germline, CDR1 SGDLS and CDR2 YYNGEE. This CDR3 spans 15 amino acids. The CDR3 nucleotides read TGTGCCAGCAGCACTGGGACAGACCCTAACTATGGCTACACCTTC. It specifies CASSTGTDPNYGYTF. Combining the CDR3 with reference TRBV9 and TRBJ1-2 gives the whole variable domain DSGVTQTPKHLITATGQRVTLRCSPRSGDLSVYWYQQSLDQGLQFLIQYYNGEERAKGNILERFSAQQFPDLHSELNLSSLELGDSALYFCASSTGTDPNYGYTFGSGTRLTVV.

This clonotype was counted between two and nine times. The chain is built from TRBV12-3 or TRBV12-4 and TRBJ2-7; D uncertain. V gave up 5 bases and J gave up 9 bases, with 17 bases separating them. CDR3 length: 13 amino acids. CDR3 coding DNA: TGTGCCAGCAGTCCGTCCCAGCGTTCCTGGCAGTACTTC. Protein product: CASSPSQRSWQYF.

The CDR3 loop is CSVRQGANEQYF. The CDR3 DNA reads as TGCAGCGTTCGACAGGGGGCGAACGAGCAGTACTTC. The V call is TRBV29-1, the J call TRBJ2-7; 10 bases agree with TRBD1. Trimming at V came to 5 bases and at J to 5 bases, leaving 3 bases not matched to a gene. The germline V gene encodes CDR1 SQVTM and CDR2 ANQGSEA. There are 12 residues in the CDR3.

This clonotype has at least ten counts. The chain uses TRBV11-2 and TRBJ2-3, with D possibly matching TRBD2 (6 bases). The germline V gene encodes CDR1 SGHAT and CDR2 FQNNGV. Trimming took off 6 bases at V and 3 bases at J, with 19 bases between the two ends. The CDR3 length is 16 residues. CDR3 sequence (DNA): TGTGCCAGCAGTTTTAGCTCCGGGGGAGGAACAGATACGCAGTATTTT. Amino acids: CASSFSSGGGTDTQYF.

This clonotype appeared a few times. This chain joins TRBV5-1 and TRBJ2-7; TRBD2 might be the D (6 bases). Looked up from germline, CDR1 is SGHRS and CDR2 is YFSETQ. V shed 3 bases and J shed 3 bases, with 10 bases lying between them. The CDR3 spans 13 residues. This chain's CDR3 is CASSWGGDYEQYF. Written as DNA, the CDR3 is TGCGCCAGCAGCTGGGGCGGGGACTACGAGCAGTACTTC.

The table lists this clonotype with many counts. The V gene is TRBV14, the J gene TRBJ2-1, with D tentatively TRBD1 or TRBD2 (5 bases each). The CDR3 is made up of 15 amino acids. Germline V CDR1 and CDR2: SGHDN, FVKESK. V dropped 4 bases and J dropped 0 bases, with 10 bases sitting between them. In DNA form, the CDR3 reads TGTGCCAGCAGCCCTCCAGGGACCTCCTACAATGAGCAGTTCTTC. Its protein is CASSPPGTSYNEQFF. Variable domain in full (rest from reference TRBV14 and TRBJ2-1): EAGVTQFPSHSVIEKGQTVTLRCDPISGHDNLYWYRRVMGKEIKFLLHFVKESKQDESGMPNNRFLAERTGGTYSTLKVQPAELEDSGVYFCASSPPGTSYNEQFFGPGTRLTVL.

The table lists this clonotype with many counts. V gene TRBV6-1 combines with J gene TRBJ1-1; 7 positions agree with TRBD1. J was trimmed by 7 bases and V by 6 bases; bases with no gene match: 11. CDR1 is MNHNS and CDR2 is SASEGT in the germline V gene. The CDR3 spans 14 residues. CDR3 loop: CASRGQPTTLEAFF. The DNA of the CDR3 is TGTGCCAGCAGGGGACAGCCCACTACTCTTGAAGCTTTCTTT.

This clonotype was seen just once. The CDR3 here is CASSLLGGASHYEQYF. In DNA form, the CDR3 reads TGTGCCAGCAGTTTATTGGGCGGAGCAAGTCACTACGAGCAGTACTTC. This sequence joins TRBV28 and TRBJ2-7; D is unclear. The germline V gene has CDR1 MDHEN and CDR2 SYDVKM. CDR3 length equals 16 residues. V was cut by 1 base and J by 3 bases, with 16 bases left in between.

This clonotype was seen a few times. The V gene is TRBV10-3, the J gene TRBJ1-1; D might be TRBD1 (6 bases). The CDR3 has 15 residues. Germline V CDR1 and CDR2: ENHRY, SYGVKD. The ends were cut back, 0 bases at V and 5 bases at J, with 13 bases in the middle. CDR3 coding DNA: TGTGCCATCAGTGAGTCGAGGGGGGGGAGGACTGAAGCTTTCTTT. Amino acid sequence: CAISESRGGRTEAFF.

The genes are TRBV20-1 and TRBJ2-1; 7 nucleotides agree with TRBD1. The length of the CDR3 is 14 residues. The germline CDR1 and CDR2 sequences are DFQATT and SNEGSKA (reference sequence). Germline trimming cut 4 bases from V and 7 bases from J; bases unmatched to any gene: 10. The CDR3 bases are TGCAGTGCTACCCCCCCACGGGACAGAAATGAGCAGTTCTTC. This codes for CSATPPRDRNEQFF.